Following are 18 T cell receptor beta chains from one sample sequenced in a study of T cells after yellow fever vaccination. Via MiXCR, TCRdb re-called the 5' RACE reads, giving one row per CDR3 protein. The table shows around 300,000 distinct CDR3 sequences, with 10% to 15% occurring only once. Specimen: CD4+ T cells sorted from PBMCs, collected 45 days after the yellow fever booster vaccination. The origin of the receptors is a man younger than 45 who received the YFV17D yellow fever vaccine.

The sample holds a few counts of this clonotype. The chain couples TRBV20-1 to TRBJ2-2, with 7 bases matching TRBD1. V shed 0 bases, J shed 0 bases, and the junction held 10 bases outside the gene matches. The CDR3 is 18 residues long. CDR1 is DFQATT and CDR2 is SNEGSKA in the germline V gene (reference sequence). CDR3 sequence: CSARDRRRGTANTGELFF. In nucleotides, the CDR3 is TGCAGTGCTAGAGATCGTCGCAGGGGGACCGCGAACACCGGGGAGCTGTTTTTT.

This clonotype appeared many times. The chain combines TRBV12-3 or TRBV12-4 with TRBJ2-3, with 7 bases lining up with TRBD2. V was pared by 3 bases and J by 4 bases, with 1 base of the junction left unmatched. This CDR3 is 13 amino acids long. The CDR3 protein is CASSLRGSDTQYF. CDR3 DNA: TGTGCCAGCAGTTTGCGGGGGTCAGATACGCAGTATTTT.

This clonotype was seen only a few times. This sequence joins TRBV7-9 and TRBJ2-7; D is unresolved. Between the trimmed V and J ends, which lost 3 bases and 7 bases, there was a span of 7 bases. Germline CDR1 and CDR2: SEHNR and FQNEAQ (reference sequence). This CDR3 contains 11 residues. The CDR3 sequence: CASSLEREQYF. The CDR3 coding sequence is TGTGCCAGCAGCTTGGAAAGGGAGCAGTACTTC.

V and J are TRBV28 and TRBJ2-7, with D possibly being TRBD2 (6 bases). Per the germline V gene, CDR1 is MDHEN and CDR2 is SYDVKM. The CDR3 length is 12 residues. Trimming shortened V by 8 bases and J by 5 bases, and 13 bases separated the two germline ends. Here the CDR3 DNA reads TGTGCCAGCTCCGGGGGAAGGGACGAGCAGTACTTC. This codes for CASSGGRDEQYF.

The chain has TRBV20-1 and TRBJ2-1, with 10 positions matching TRBD2. Germline loops: CDR1 DFQATT, CDR2 SNEGSKA (reference sequence). The length of the CDR3 is 15 residues. After removal of 6 bases from V and 4 bases from J, the junction contained 9 bases not matched to a gene. The CDR3 sequence: CSALSGRATYNEQFF. The CDR3, as DNA: TGCAGTGCGCTAAGCGGGAGGGCCACTTACAATGAGCAGTTCTTC.

The gene calls are TRBV7-7 and TRBJ2-1; TRBD2 aligns across 10 bases. Per germline, CDR1 SSHAT and CDR2 FNYEAQ (reference sequence). This CDR3 is 15 amino acids long. J was trimmed by 3 bases and V by 4 bases; bases with no gene match: 3. The CDR3 region has the DNA TGTGCCAGCAGCTCGGGACTAGCGCACTACAATGAGCAGTTCTTC. Translating it yields CASSSGLAHYNEQFF.

This clonotype turned up a few times. The V call is TRBV28, the J call TRBJ2-7, with TRBD1 matching over 7 bases. From germline, CDR1 is MDHEN and CDR2 SYDVKM. The CDR3 has 14 amino acids. V lost 2 bases, J lost 3 bases, and 4 bases stayed unmatched. The CDR3 region is CASSLRGQYYEQYF. In DNA form, the CDR3 reads TGTGCCAGCAGTTTACGGGGACAGTACTACGAGCAGTACTTC.

The table lists this clonotype with a few counts. The chain uses TRBV7-2 and TRBJ2-1; 9 bases align to TRBD1. V was pared by 0 bases and J by 7 bases, with 13 bases of the junction left unmatched. The germline V gene has CDR1 SGHTA and CDR2 FQGNSA. The CDR3 sequence is 18 residues long. The CDR3 bases are TGTGCCAGCAGCTTAGCTGGACAGGGGATTCTGGGTAGGAATGAGCAGTTCTTC. Protein: CASSLAGQGILGRNEQFF.

This clonotype was recorded a few times. The rearrangement uses TRBV20-1 and TRBJ2-7; TRBD2 might be the D (5 bases). The CDR3 consists of 14 residues. Germline CDR1 and CDR2: DFQATT and SNEGSKA (reference sequence). Trimming stripped 5 bases from V and 1 base from J, with 15 bases between. CDR3 coding DNA: TGCAGTGCTGAAAAGGGCGGGTGGTCCTACGAGCAGTACTTC. Its translation is CSAEKGGWSYEQYF.

In its sample, this clonotype was seen a few times. The J gene is TRBJ2-3, the V gene TRBV3-1; a weak D match, TRBD2 (6 bases). V was shortened by 8 bases and J by 2 bases, with 14 bases between the two germline ends. This CDR3 is built from 14 residues. Germline V gene data show CDR1 as LGHDT and CDR2 as YNNKEL (reference sequence). The CDR3 sequence is CASRREGDTDTQYF. Here the CDR3 DNA reads TGTGCCAGCCGGCGGGAAGGGGACACAGATACGCAGTATTTT.

This clonotype was counted only a few times. CDR3 in amino acids: CASSLTRSNEQFF. CDR3 nucleotide sequence: TGTGCCAGCAGCTTAACTAGGTCGAATGAGCAGTTCTTC. This chain uses TRBV7-7 with TRBJ2-1; a weak D match, TRBD2 (5 bases). This CDR3 is 13 amino acids long. Germline-derived CDR1 and CDR2 are SSHAT and FNYEAQ (reference sequence). With 2 bases removed from V and 7 bases from J, the gap between germline ends came to 9 bases. Drawing the rest from reference TRBV7-7 and TRBJ2-1, the complete variable domain is GAGVSQSPRYKVTKRGQDVTLRCDPISSHATLYWYQQALGQGPEFLTYFNYEAQPDKSGLPSDRFSAERPEGSISTLTIQRTEQRDSAMYRCASSLTRSNEQFFGPGTRLTVL.

This clonotype was detected a few times. This chain uses TRBV5-1 with TRBJ2-7; unclear D gene. V was pared by 0 bases and J by 9 bases, with 16 bases between. This CDR3 is built from 14 residues. Germline lookup yields CDR1 SGHRS and CDR2 YFSETQ. The CDR3 DNA follows: TGCGCCAGCAGCTTGGGGGGATCACCCTCCGGGCAGTACTTC. This translates into CASSLGGSPSGQYF.

The chain employs TRBV5-1 and TRBJ2-1, with 13 nucleotides matching TRBD2. Germline V gives CDR1 SGHRS, CDR2 YFSETQ. V shed 4 bases, J shed 10 bases, and the junction held 2 bases outside the gene matches. CDR3 length: 13 residues. CDR3 loop: CASSGGLAGEQFF. The CDR3 nucleotides read TGCGCCAGCAGCGGGGGACTAGCGGGAGAGCAGTTCTTC.

The CDR3 DNA sequence: TGCAGTGCTAGACAGCAGTACACAGATACGCAGTATTTT. Its protein is CSARQQYTDTQYF. The chain uses TRBV20-1 and TRBJ2-3; D gene ambiguous. The CDR3 contains 13 residues. The V gene's germline CDR1 is DFQATT and CDR2 SNEGSKA (reference sequence). Trimming shortened V by 2 bases and J by 2 bases, and 8 bases separated the two germline ends.

This clonotype has just a few counts. The chain carries TRBV9 and TRBJ2-3; no definite D call. The germline gives CDR1 SGDLS, CDR2 YYNGEE. The CDR3 is 14 residues long. The ends were cut back, 1 base at V and 2 bases at J, with 8 bases in the middle. In nucleotides, the CDR3 is TGTGCCAGCAGCGTAACGGGTTTCACAGATACGCAGTATTTT. Amino acid sequence: CASSVTGFTDTQYF. Variable domain in full (rest from reference TRBV9 and TRBJ2-3): DSGVTQTPKHLITATGQRVTLRCSPRSGDLSVYWYQQSLDQGLQFLIQYYNGEERAKGNILERFSAQQFPDLHSELNLSSLELGDSALYFCASSVTGFTDTQYFGPGTRLTVL.

The J gene is TRBJ2-7, the V gene TRBV7-2; D gene uncertain. The CDR3 totals 13 residues. In germline, CDR1 is SGHTA, CDR2 FQGNSA. Trimming cost V 1 base and J 7 bases, with 11 bases left between them. The CDR3 DNA is TGTGCCAGCAGCTTAGACCGGATGGGGGAGCAGTACTTC. Translation: CASSLDRMGEQYF.

The V and J genes are TRBV29-1 and TRBJ2-7; 9 bases agree with TRBD2. With 4 bases clipped from V and 2 bases from J, the junction kept 12 bases outside the gene matches. Germline V gives CDR1 SQVTM, CDR2 ANQGSEA. This CDR3 has 16 residues. The CDR3, as DNA: TGCAGCGTTGGCCCAGGCGTGCTAGCGGGACCCTACGAGCAGTACTTC. Translated: CSVGPGVLAGPYEQYF.

The V and J genes are TRBV5-1 and TRBJ2-2; a weak D match, TRBD1 (6 bases). This CDR3 spans 16 amino acids. Germline CDR1 reads SGHRS; CDR2 reads YFSETQ. V lost 0 bases and J lost 4, with 13 bases in between. CDR3: CASSLDNYRVTGELFF. DNA for the CDR3: TGCGCCAGCAGCTTGGACAACTACAGGGTCACCGGGGAGCTGTTTTTT. The full variable domain, its missing parts supplied by reference TRBV5-1 and TRBJ2-2, is KAGVTQTPRYLIKTRGQQVTLSCSPISGHRSVSWYQQTPGQGLQFLFEYFSETQRNKGNFPGRFSGRQFSNSRSEMNVSTLELGDSALYLCASSLDNYRVTGELFFGEGSRLTVL.